Listed below are T cell receptor beta chains from one sample, sequenced in a study of blood T cell repertoires in COVID-19. TCRdb keeps only in-frame clones here, not all; method: immunoSEQ multiplex PCR. There are hundreds of thousands of clones in the sample; about 89% occur only once, and about 4.6% lies in the top ten. The source material was peripheral blood. The origin of the receptors is a man aged 35 to 55 with acute or convalescent COVID-19. The CDR3 runs from the conserved cysteine through the conserved F or W. Size tells how often a clone was seen (once, few, many) or the class of an expanded clone, and some rows leave it out.

J: TRBJ1-2; V: TRBV10-3; size: NA; CDR3: CAISEEGQGAGSRLTF
J: TRBJ1-1; V: TRBV11-2; size: NA; CDR3: CASSAYSTTEAFF
J: TRBJ2-4; V: TRBV5-4; size: NA; CDR3: CASSLSEMGDIQYF
J: TRBJ2-1; V: TRBV4-1; size: NA; CDR3: CASSRGRGSDTNEQFF
J: TRBJ1-1; V: TRBV29-1; size: NA; CDR3: CSVLQDGGTEAFF
J: TRBJ2-1; V: TRBV6-5; size: NA; CDR3: CASSSPVLSSYNEQFF
J: TRBJ2-7; V: TRBV5-1; size: few; CDR3: CASSWLGAGNSYEQYF
J: TRBJ2-2; V: TRBV13; size: NA; CDR3: CASTLGRGSTGELFF
J: TRBJ2-1; V: TRBV5-1; size: NA; CDR3: CASSLLAGENEQFF
J: TRBJ2-1; V: TRBV10-3; size: NA; CDR3: CAVSGVSYNEQFF
J: TRBJ1-2; V: TRBV7-3; size: once; CDR3: CASSSQGAEGYTF
J: TRBJ1-2; V: TRBV3-1/TRBV3-2; size: NA; CDR3: CASSQGQGDGYTF